This TCR beta chain emerged from a study of blood T cell repertoires in COVID-19. Study details: T cells, B-cell-depleted T cells, or PBMCs provided the cDNA or gDNA that served as material.

This clone was counted between two and nine times. Germline values: CDR1 SGHAT, CDR2 FQNNGV. The CDR3 covers 16 residues. V lost 1 base to trimming and J lost 3 bases; unmatched junction nucleotides: 7. Clones were read by immunoSEQ multiplex PCR, and TCRdb kept only the in-frame ones, dropping some. This table has around 78,000 clones, over 80% appearing once. Sequencing was carried out using peripheral blood. J is TRBJ2-3 and V is TRBV11-2; 7 bases fit TRBD1. The sequence was collected from a human donor in a cohort sampled during active COVID-19. CDR3 region: CASSLVAGGRTDTQYF. CDR3 coding DNA: TGTGCCAGCAGCTTAGTCGCAGGGGGTCGTACAGATACGCAGTATTTT.